This T cell receptor (beta chain) was captured in a study of blood T cell repertoires in COVID-19. Across the whole study: Sites across the United States, Italy and Spain contributed samples from acute and convalescent COVID-19. PBMCs, B-cell-depleted T cells, or T cells provided the cDNA or gDNA that made up the material.

This clone was seen only a few times. Seattle's cohort entered during active infection and was followed longitudinally. The authors' processing: How many nucleated cells were present was estimated from reference gene primer amplification. The repertoire was sequenced with immunoSEQ multiplex PCR; TCRdb's copy has only in-frame clones and lacks some. The DNA was the basis for D and trimming; V, J and clone size are from that table. Here the sample spans 150,000 to 200,000 clones, roughly 83% being singletons. This CDR3 is 14 amino acids long. The V end lost 4 bases, the J end lost 8 bases, and 18 bases lay between the germline ends. Germline V gene data show CDR1 as SGHDT and CDR2 as YYEEEE.

Sequenced material: peripheral blood. The V call is TRBV5-6, the J call TRBJ1-2; D may be TRBD1 (6 bases). The receptor was isolated from a woman aged 40 to 49 with COVID-19, enrolled during active disease. DNA for the CDR3: TGTGCCAGCAGCGACTCTCGGGGGGCGGTGGGCTACACCTTC. Its protein product is CASSDSRGAVGYTF.